This record covers a single T cell receptor (beta chain). It has no known antigen specificity. Base quality data are lacking; no much larger clone is found one base away. Naive CD8 T cell libraries were made from approximately 20,000 to 1,000,000 sorted cells using 10%, 30% or 50% of purified RNA. On a BD FACSAria II, naive CD8 T cells were FACS-sorted as CD8+CD4-CCR7+CD45RA+ and collected into RLT Plus buffer. Detection sensitivity was tested by spiking Jurkat RNA equal to fewer than twelve TCR copies' worth into samples containing roughly 19,000-1,000,000 naive CD8 T cells. CD8 T cells were enriched with RosetteSep CD8+ T Cell Enrichment Cocktail and Ficoll-Paque, followed by ACK red cell lysis. This entry comes from a study of molecular identifiers for immune sequencing clone quantification (dated by TCRdb to 2017 to 2018). Background for the entire study: For a replicate experiment, RNA from roughly 18,000 or 92,000 naive CD8 T cells was divided into five aliquots, of which four were sequenced. This methods study used CD8 T cells to benchmark TCR RNA copy counting and molecular-identifier clustering-based TCR repertoire sequencing (MIDCIRS). Results the study describes overall, beyond this receptor: About 3 recovered TCR RNA copies per cell were obtained by modeling, versus approximately 10 by digital PCR, implying a capture efficiency of about 30%. Clones above 20 RNA copies held over 99% of molecules in CMV-specific effector cells but under 1% in naive cells. Even against a background of 750,000 to 1,000,000 naive CD8 T cells, spiked-in Jurkat TCR RNA amounting to a single cell's worth was reported to be detectable. The naive libraries included spiked-in Jurkat TCR RNA (roughly nine copies' worth), and this RNA is not part of the donor repertoire. Highly expanded clone sizes could be underestimated if identical TCR molecules share a barcode. When barcode sub-clustering was omitted, TCR diversity was inflated by chimeric consensus sequences, with chimeras reaching as high as 47%.

Libraries were constructed by PCR. Instrument on record: Illumina HiSeq 4000. Bulk TCR libraries were prepared as previously described, using TCR primers listed in Table S5. Purification of total RNA was performed with the Qiagen AllPrep DNA/RNA kit. Before analysis, reads from multiple sequencing runs of one library were combined. Turning to the authors' computational methods: Only reads with exact TCR constant sequence were kept, trimmed to 150 nt, and grouped by their 12-nt molecular barcodes. Within each barcode group, reads were sub-clustered at a 15% Levenshtein threshold, and quality-weighted consensus sequences were built per RNA molecule. Non-functional sequences were discarded, and so were lower-count sequences lying one edit away from another sequence. Barcode sub-clusters with fewer than 20% of the maximum read count were removed, based on fitting two negative binomial distributions. In TCRdb, the public reads were trimmed at Q25 with fastp and aligned with MiXCR, with productive beta chains retained. Records with the same CDR3 protein are collapsed into one entry carrying the most frequent genes and DNA. TCRdb, not the original authors, processed these V and J calls. The sample data list hundreds of thousands of distinct CDR3 sequences, and 20% of these were observed just once. The top ten hold about 0.9% of the sample.

From the cysteine through the phenylalanine, the CDR3 covers 18 amino acids. Only the CDR3 DNA stays, 54 bases, in frame from base 1. V loses 4 bases at its end and J loses 5 bases; junction bases beyond the gene matches: 11. CDR1 and CDR2 (LNHDA, SQIVND) derive from the germline V gene (reference sequence). Recombination linked TRBV19 to TRBJ2-5, and TRBD2 matches 15 of the central bases. The TCR sequence derives from a human donor in good health. Some libraries in this study had Jurkat cell RNA spiked in. The sample consisted of naive CD8+ T cells from blood, with Jurkat cell RNA spiked in. The sample's cell subset or site label is to be understood as: FACS-sorted CD8+CD4-CCR7+CD45RA+ naive T cells. The CDR3 protein: CASSTYSGLAGGPETQYF. The nucleotide sequence reads TGTGCCAGTAGTACCTATTCAGGACTAGCGGGAGGGCCTGAGACCCAGTACTTC.